This T cell receptor beta chain was documented in a study of blood T cell repertoires in COVID-19. Study details: The United States, Italy and Spain supplied acute and convalescent COVID-19 samples. Sources were T cells, B-cell-depleted T cells, or PBMCs; the material itself was cDNA or gDNA.

This clone has a handful of counts. In the authors' workflow: Amplified reference gene primers provided the basis for estimating nucleated cell counts. The protocol was immunoSEQ multiplex PCR, while the TCRdb copy is restricted to in-frame clones and leaves out a portion. From that table come the V and J calls and clone size; the DNA was used to work out D and trimming. This table has around 250,000 clones, approximately 86% appearing once. From germline, CDR1 is LNHDA and CDR2 SQIVND (reference sequence). J lost 2 bases, V lost 5 bases, and 6 bases had no gene match. The CDR3 has 15 amino acids. The origin of this receptor is a young man with active or convalescent COVID-19. Sequencing was performed on peripheral blood. This chain connects TRBV19 to TRBJ1-5, with TRBD1 identical over 7 bases. CDR3 coding DNA: TGTGCCAGTAGTCAAGGTACAGGGGGCAATCAGCCCCAGCATTTT. The encoded protein is CASSQGTGGNQPQHF.